The text below deals with one T cell receptor (beta chain). Its antigen is unknown. This specimen belongs to a study of a mutant IDH1 vaccine in newly diagnosed glioma. Time point noted: week 11, during vaccination. Mutant IDH1 20-mer peptide, at 300 ug, made up each vaccine dose, with topical imiquimod. Profiling relied on immunoSEQ multiplex PCR, and the TCRdb table lists in-frame clones only, not all of them. The sample shows 100,000 to 120,000 clones, 90% of them seen only once. This specimen consisted of PBMCs, obtained from a glioma patient whose treatment included an IDH1 peptide vaccine. The sequence derives from a woman in her 50s with glioma.

CDR3 in amino acids: CASSAGQFYEQYF. The CDR3, as DNA: TGCGCCAGCAGCGCGGGACAGTTCTACGAGCAGTACTTC. The chain uses TRBV5-1 and TRBJ2-7; TRBD1 is a possible D gene (7 bases). This CDR3 region has 13 residues. V was clipped by 4 bases and J by 3 bases, with 11 bases between them. Germline V gene sequence: CDR1 SGHRS, CDR2 YFSETQ.